Included here is one T cell receptor (beta chain) sequence, with context. Antigen: not known. The sample comes from a study of CD8+CD57+ T cells in acquired aplastic anemia. Study in general: In CD4+ cells, healthy donors produced an average of approximately 11 million reads. Study-level results: Common to patients and controls were twenty-nine CD8+ CDR3 sequences.

The V and J ends lost 6 bases and 0 bases respectively, with 8 bases between them. Germline lookup yields CDR1 MNHNS and CDR2 SASEGT. The CDR3 is 13 residues long. Genomic DNA, serving as template, underwent TCR beta VDJ and CDR3 profiling. TCRdb passed the reads through MiXCR, listing each CDR3 protein once. The table has a few hundred thousand distinct CDR3 sequences, about a third seen once. The receptor was isolated from a human donor in good health, serving as a control. What was sequenced was sorted CD4+, CD8+, or CD8+CD57+ T cells (not recorded which) from PBMCs. This rearrangement joins TRBV6-1 to TRBJ1-2; the D is unclear. CDR3 amino acids: CASRRSANYGYTF. The DNA for the CDR3 is TGTGCCAGCAGGCGGTCTGCTAACTATGGCTACACCTTC.